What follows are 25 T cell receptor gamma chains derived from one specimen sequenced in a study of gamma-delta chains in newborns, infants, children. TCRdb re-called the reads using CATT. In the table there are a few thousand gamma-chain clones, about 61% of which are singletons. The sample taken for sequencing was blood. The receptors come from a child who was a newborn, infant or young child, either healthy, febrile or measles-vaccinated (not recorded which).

The CDR3 DNA follows: TGTGCCACCTGGGACGGGCGGAGTGAGAAACTCTTT. Protein sequence: CATWDGRSEKLF. The genes are TRGV2 and TRGJ1 or TRGJ2. TCRdb gives no J gene; it was assigned here by matching the DNA to germline. CDR1 and CDR2 from the germline V gene are EGSNGY and YDSYNSKV. Trimming cost V 0 bases and J 11 bases; bases outside gene matches: 7. This CDR3 region has 12 residues.

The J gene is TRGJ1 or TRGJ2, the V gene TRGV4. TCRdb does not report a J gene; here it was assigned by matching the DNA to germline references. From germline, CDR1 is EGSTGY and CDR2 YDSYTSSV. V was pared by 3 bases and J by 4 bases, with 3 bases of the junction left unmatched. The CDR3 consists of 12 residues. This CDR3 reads CATWDLYYKKLF. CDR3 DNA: TGTGCCACCTGGGATCTATATTATAAGAAACTCTTT.

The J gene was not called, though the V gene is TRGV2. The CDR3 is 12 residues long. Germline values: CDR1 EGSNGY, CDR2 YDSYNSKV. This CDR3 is CATWDGRSANLF. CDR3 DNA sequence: TGTGCCACCTGGGACGGGCGGAGTGCGAACCTCTTT.

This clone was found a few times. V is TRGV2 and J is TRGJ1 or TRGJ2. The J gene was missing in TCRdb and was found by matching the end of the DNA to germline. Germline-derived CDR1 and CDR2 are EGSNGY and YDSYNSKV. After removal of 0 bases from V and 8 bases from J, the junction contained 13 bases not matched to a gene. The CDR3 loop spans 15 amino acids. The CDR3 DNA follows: TGTGCCACCTGGGACGGGCCAACCCATCCTCATAAGAAACTCTTT. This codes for CATWDGPTHPHKKLF.

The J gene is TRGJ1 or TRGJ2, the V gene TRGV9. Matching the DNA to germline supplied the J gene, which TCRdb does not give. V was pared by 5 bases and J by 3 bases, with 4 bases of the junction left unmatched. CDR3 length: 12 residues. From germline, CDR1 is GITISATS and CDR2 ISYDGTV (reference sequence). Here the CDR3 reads CALWVFYYKKLF. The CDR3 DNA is TGTGCCTTGTGGGTGTTTTATTATAAGAAACTCTTT.

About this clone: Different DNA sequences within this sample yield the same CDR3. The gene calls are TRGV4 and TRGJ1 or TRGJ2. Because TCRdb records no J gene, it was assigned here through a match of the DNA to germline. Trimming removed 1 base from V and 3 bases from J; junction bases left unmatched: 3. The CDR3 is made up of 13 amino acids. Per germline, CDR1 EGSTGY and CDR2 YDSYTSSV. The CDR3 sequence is CATWDGPYYKKLF. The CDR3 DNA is TGTGCCACCTGGGATGGACCTTATTATAAGAAACTCTTT.

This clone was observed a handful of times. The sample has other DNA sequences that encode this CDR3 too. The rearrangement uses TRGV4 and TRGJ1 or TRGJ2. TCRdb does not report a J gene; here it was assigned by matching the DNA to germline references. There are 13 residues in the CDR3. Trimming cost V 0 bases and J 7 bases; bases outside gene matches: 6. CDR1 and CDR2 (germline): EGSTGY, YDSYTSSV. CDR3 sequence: CATWDGPGYKKLF. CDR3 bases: TGTGCCACCTGGGATGGGCCCGGGTATAAGAAACTCTTT.

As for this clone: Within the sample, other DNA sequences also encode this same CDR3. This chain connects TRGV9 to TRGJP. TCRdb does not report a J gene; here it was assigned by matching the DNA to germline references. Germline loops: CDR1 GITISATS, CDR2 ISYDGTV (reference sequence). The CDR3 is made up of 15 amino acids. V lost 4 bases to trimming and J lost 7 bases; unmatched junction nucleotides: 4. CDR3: CALWEPELGKKIKVF. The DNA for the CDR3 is TGTGCCTTGTGGGAACCGGAGTTGGGCAAAAAAATCAAGGTATTT.

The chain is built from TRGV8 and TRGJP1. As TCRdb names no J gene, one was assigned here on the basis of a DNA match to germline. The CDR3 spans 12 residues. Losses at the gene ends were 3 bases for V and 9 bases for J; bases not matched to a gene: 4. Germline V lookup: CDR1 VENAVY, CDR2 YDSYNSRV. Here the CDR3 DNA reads TGTGCCACCTGGGATCCTCGTTGGTTCAAGATATTT. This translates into CATWDPRWFKIF.

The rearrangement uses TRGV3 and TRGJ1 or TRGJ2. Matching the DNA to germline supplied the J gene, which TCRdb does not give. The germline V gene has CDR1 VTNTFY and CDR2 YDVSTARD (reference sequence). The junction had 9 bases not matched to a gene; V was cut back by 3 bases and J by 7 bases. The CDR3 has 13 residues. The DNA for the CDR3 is TGTGCCACCTGGGACGGGCCGAGATATAAGAAACTCTTT. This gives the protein CATWDGPRYKKLF.

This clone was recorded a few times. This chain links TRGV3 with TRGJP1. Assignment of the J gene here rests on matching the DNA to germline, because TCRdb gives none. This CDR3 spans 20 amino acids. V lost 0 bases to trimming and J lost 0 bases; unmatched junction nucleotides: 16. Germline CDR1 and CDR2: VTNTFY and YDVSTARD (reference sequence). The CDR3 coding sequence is TGTGCCACCTGGGACAGGCCCGTTTTCGGCCCCCATACCACTGGTTGGTTCAAGATATTT. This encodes CATWDRPVFGPHTTGWFKIF.

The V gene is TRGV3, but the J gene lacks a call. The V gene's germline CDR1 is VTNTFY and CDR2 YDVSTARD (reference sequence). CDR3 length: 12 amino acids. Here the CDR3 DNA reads TGTGCCACCGGGTACATTAACGGAAACAAACTATTT. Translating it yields CATGYINGNKLF.

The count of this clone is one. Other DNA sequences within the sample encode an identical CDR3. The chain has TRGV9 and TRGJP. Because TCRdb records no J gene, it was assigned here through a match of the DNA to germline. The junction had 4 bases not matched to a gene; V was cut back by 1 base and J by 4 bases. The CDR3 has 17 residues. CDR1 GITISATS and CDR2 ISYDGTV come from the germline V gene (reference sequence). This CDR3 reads CALWEVTQELGKKIKVF. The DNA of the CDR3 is TGTGCCTTGTGGGAGGTAACACAAGAGTTGGGCAAAAAAATCAAGGTATTT.

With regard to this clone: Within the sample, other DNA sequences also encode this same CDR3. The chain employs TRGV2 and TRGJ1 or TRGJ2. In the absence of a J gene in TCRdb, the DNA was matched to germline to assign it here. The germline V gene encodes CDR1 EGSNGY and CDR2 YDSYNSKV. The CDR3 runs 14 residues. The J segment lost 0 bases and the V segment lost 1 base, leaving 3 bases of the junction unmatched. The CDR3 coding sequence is TGTGCCACCTGGGACGGCCCGAATTATTATAAGAAACTCTTT. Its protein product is CATWDGPNYYKKLF.

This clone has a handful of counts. The DNA of the CDR3 is TGTGCCTTGTGGGAGCAGCGTGGGTTGGGCAAAAAAATCAAGGTATTT. Its protein product is CALWEQRGLGKKIKVF. The chain uses TRGV9 and TRGJP. Here the J gene came from matching the DNA to germline, since TCRdb omits it. V lost 3 bases to trimming and J lost 9 bases; unmatched junction nucleotides: 8. Germline V lookup: CDR1 GITISATS, CDR2 ISYDGTV (reference sequence). The CDR3 has 16 amino acids.

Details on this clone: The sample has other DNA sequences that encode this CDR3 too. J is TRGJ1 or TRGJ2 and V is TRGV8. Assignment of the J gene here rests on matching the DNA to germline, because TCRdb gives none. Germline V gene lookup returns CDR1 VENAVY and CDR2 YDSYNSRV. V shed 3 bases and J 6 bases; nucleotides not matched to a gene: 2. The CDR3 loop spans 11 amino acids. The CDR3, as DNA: TGTGCCACCTGGGATCCTTATAAGAAACTCTTT. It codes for CATWDPYKKLF.

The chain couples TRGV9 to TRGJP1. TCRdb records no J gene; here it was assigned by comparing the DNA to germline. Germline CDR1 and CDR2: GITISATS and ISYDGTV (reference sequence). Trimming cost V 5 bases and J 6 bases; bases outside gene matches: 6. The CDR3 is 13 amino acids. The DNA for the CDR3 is TGTGCCTTGTGGGGGAGAGCTGGTTGGTTCAAGATATTT. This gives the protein CALWGRAGWFKIF.

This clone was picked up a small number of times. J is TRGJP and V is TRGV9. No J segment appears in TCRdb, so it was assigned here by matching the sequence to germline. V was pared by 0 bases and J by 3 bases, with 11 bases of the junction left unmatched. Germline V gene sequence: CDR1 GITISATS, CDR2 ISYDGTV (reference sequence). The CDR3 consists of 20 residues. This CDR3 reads CALWEVSNPSQELGKKIKVF. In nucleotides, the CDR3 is TGTGCCTTGTGGGAGGTGTCTAACCCGTCGCAAGAGTTGGGCAAAAAAATCAAGGTATTT.

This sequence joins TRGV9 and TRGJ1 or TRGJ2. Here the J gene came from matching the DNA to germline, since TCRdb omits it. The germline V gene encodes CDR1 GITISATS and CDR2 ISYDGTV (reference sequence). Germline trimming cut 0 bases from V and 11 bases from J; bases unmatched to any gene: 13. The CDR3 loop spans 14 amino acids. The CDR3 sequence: CALWEVQKRWEKLF. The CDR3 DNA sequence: TGTGCCTTGTGGGAGGTGCAAAAAAGGTGGGAGAAACTCTTT.

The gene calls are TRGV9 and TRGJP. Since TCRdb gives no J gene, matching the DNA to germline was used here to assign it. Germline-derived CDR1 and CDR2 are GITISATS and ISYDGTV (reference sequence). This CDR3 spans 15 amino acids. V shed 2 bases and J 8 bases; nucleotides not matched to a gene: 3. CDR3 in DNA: TGTGCCTTGTGGGAGGAGAAGTTGGGCAAAAAAATCAAGGTATTT. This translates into CALWEEKLGKKIKVF.

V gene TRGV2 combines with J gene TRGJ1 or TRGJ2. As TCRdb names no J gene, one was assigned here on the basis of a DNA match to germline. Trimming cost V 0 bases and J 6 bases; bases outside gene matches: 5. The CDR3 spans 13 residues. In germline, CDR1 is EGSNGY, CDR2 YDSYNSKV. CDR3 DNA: TGTGCCACCTGGGACGGGTCGTTTTATAAGAAACTCTTT. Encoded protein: CATWDGSFYKKLF.

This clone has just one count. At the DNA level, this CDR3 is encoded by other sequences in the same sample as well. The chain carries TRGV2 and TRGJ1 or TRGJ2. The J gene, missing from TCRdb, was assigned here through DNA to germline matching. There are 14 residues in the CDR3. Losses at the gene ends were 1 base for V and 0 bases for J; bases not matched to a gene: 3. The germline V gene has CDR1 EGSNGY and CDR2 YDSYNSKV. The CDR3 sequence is CATWDGQNYYKKLF. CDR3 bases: TGTGCCACCTGGGACGGACAGAATTATTATAAGAAACTCTTT.

CDR3 bases: TGTGCCACCTGGGATACGGCGCGGAATTATTATAAGAAACTCTTT. It is translated as CATWDTARNYYKKLF. The chain couples TRGV8 to TRGJ1 or TRGJ2. The J gene is not listed in TCRdb, so it was assigned here from a DNA match to germline. This CDR3 contains 15 residues. CDR1 and CDR2 (germline): VENAVY, YDSYNSRV. After removal of 2 bases from V and 0 bases from J, the junction contained 7 bases not matched to a gene.

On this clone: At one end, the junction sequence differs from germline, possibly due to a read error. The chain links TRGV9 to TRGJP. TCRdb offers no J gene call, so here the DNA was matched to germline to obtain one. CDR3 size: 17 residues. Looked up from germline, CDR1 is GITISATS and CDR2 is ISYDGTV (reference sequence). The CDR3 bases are TGTGCCTTGTGGGAGGTGGGGCCAGAGTTGGGCAAAAAAATCAAGGTATTT. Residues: CALWEVGPELGKKIKVF.

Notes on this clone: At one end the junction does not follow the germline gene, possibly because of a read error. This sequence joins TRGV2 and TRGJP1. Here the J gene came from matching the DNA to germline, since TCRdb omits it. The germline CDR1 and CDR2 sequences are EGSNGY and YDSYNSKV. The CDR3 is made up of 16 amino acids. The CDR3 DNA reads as TGTGCCACCTGGGACGGGCCCTATACCACTGGTTTGTTCAAGATATTT. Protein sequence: CATWDGPYTTGLFKIF.